This entry lists 16 T cell receptor beta chains sequenced from one sample in a study of blood T cell repertoires in COVID-19. TCRdb's copy holds only in-frame clones and misses some; the assay was immunoSEQ multiplex PCR. The table has around 500,000 clones, roughly 90% seen once; the top ten hold 1.5% to 2%. Material: PBMCs or T cells enriched from blood (not recorded which). These TCRs come from a woman aged 40 to 50 who had recovered from COVID-19.

This clone came up once. V gene TRBV7-2 combines with J gene TRBJ2-3; perhaps TRBD1 as D (6 bases). The CDR3 is 15 residues long. CDR1 is SGHTA, CDR2 FQGNSA, per germline. V lost 1 base and J 4 bases, leaving 12 bases between the germline ends. CDR3 protein: CASSLGDRRSDTQYF. Here the CDR3 DNA reads TGTGCCAGCAGCTTAGGCGACAGGAGATCAGATACGCAGTATTTT.

This clone was seen only a few times. The J gene is TRBJ2-7, the V gene TRBV5-4; D is unresolved. V was pared by 3 bases and J by 2 bases, with 3 bases between. The CDR3 runs to 11 residues. The V gene's germline CDR1 is SGHNT and CDR2 YYREEE (reference sequence). CDR3: CASSSAYEQYF. In DNA, the CDR3 is TGTGCCAGCAGCTCAGCCTACGAGCAGTACTTC.

The chain carries TRBV7-9 and TRBJ2-7, with a tentative D call TRBD1 (5 bases). Between the trimmed V and J ends, which lost 2 bases and 0 bases, there was a span of 14 bases. There are 16 residues in the CDR3. The germline gives CDR1 SEHNR, CDR2 FQNEAQ (reference sequence). CDR3 sequence reads: CASSLSPGQSSYEQYF. The DNA for the CDR3 is TGTGCCAGCAGCTTATCTCCAGGGCAAAGCTCCTACGAGCAGTACTTC.

The V gene is TRBV6-1, the J gene TRBJ1-5; D possibly corresponds to TRBD1 (6 bases). Germline values: CDR1 MNHNS, CDR2 SASEGT. The CDR3 is made up of 15 amino acids. V was trimmed by 2 bases and J by 0 bases, leaving 8 bases between them. The CDR3 reads CASSERTASNQPQHF. For the CDR3, the DNA is TGTGCCAGCAGTGAAAGGACAGCTAGCAATCAGCCCCAGCATTTT.

The rearrangement joins TRBV4-2 to TRBJ2-1; 13 bases map to TRBD2. The CDR3 spans 16 residues. With V trimmed by 2 bases and J by 4 bases, 2 bases remained unmatched. The germline V gene encodes CDR1 LGHNA and CDR2 YNFKEQ. The CDR3 here is CASSQTTSGRYNEQFF. In DNA form, the CDR3 reads TGTGCCAGCAGCCAAACGACTAGCGGGAGGTACAATGAGCAGTTCTTC.

The CDR3 sequence: CASSLVLAGGQYNEQFF. The CDR3 nucleotides read TGTGCCAGCAGCTTGGTATTAGCGGGAGGGCAGTACAATGAGCAGTTCTTC. The gene calls are TRBV5-4 and TRBJ2-1; 11 bases agree with TRBD2. The junction had 6 bases not matched to a gene; V was cut back by 0 bases and J by 4 bases. Germline V gene lookup returns CDR1 SGHNT and CDR2 YYREEE (reference sequence). The CDR3 extends over 17 amino acids.

The chain is built from TRBV18 and TRBJ2-1, with a weak D call TRBD2 (7 bases). Germline V CDR1 and CDR2: KGHSH, LQKENI. This CDR3 comprises 15 residues. Trimming took off 1 base at V and 5 bases at J, with 12 bases between the two ends. CDR3: CASSPRGGADNEQFF. CDR3 DNA: TGTGCCAGCTCACCACGGGGGGGGGCCGACAATGAGCAGTTCTTC.

V and J are TRBV4-3 and TRBJ2-1, with 13 bases identical to TRBD2. Germline assignment: CDR1 LGHNA and CDR2 YSLEER. V shed 4 bases and J 4 bases; nucleotides not matched to a gene: 7. The length of the CDR3 is 17 residues. The DNA for the CDR3 is TGCGCCAGCAGCCCTTCCCGGACTAGCGGGGGTTACAATGAGCAGTTCTTC. Its translation: CASSPSRTSGGYNEQFF.

This chain uses TRBV5-1 with TRBJ1-1; D is perhaps TRBD1 (6 bases). CDR3 length: 15 residues. Trimming pared 4 bases from V and 7 bases from J, leaving 20 bases between. CDR1 and CDR2 (germline): SGHRS, YFSETQ. CDR3 in amino acids: CASSPRDTGAIEAFF. The CDR3 coding sequence is TGCGCCAGCAGCCCACGGGACACAGGAGCAATTGAAGCTTTCTTT. The whole variable domain, filled in from reference TRBV5-1 and TRBJ1-1, reads KAGVTQTPRYLIKTRGQQVTLSCSPISGHRSVSWYQQTPGQGLQFLFEYFSETQRNKGNFPGRFSGRQFSNSRSEMNVSTLELGDSALYLCASSPRDTGAIEAFFGQGTRLTVV.

J is TRBJ2-1 and V is TRBV11-1; 8 bases align to TRBD2. Germline lookup yields CDR1 SGHAT and CDR2 FQDESV (reference sequence). The trim removed 2 bases at V and 7 bases at J, leaving 7 bases unmatched. The CDR3 is 15 residues long. This CDR3 reads CASSLRSGIGNEQFF. The CDR3 nucleotides read TGTGCCAGCAGCTTACGTAGCGGGATCGGAAATGAGCAGTTCTTC.

The chain has TRBV4-3 and TRBJ2-2; D is perhaps TRBD1 (6 bases). V lost 4 bases and J lost 6, with 21 bases in between. This CDR3 is 17 amino acids long. The germline V gene encodes CDR1 LGHNA and CDR2 YSLEER. The CDR3 loop is CASSPRTTGTWAGELFF. In nucleotides, the CDR3 is TGCGCCAGCAGCCCACGAACTACAGGGACCTGGGCCGGGGAGCTGTTTTTT.

This clone was seen once. This chain links TRBV7-2 with TRBJ2-5; D unresolved. The CDR3 runs to 15 residues. Deletions cut 4 bases from V and 5 bases from J, with 17 bases between. The V gene's germline CDR1 is SGHTA and CDR2 FQGNSA. The CDR3 loop reads CASSSVAGLWETQYF. The CDR3 DNA reads as TGTGCCAGCAGCTCGGTCGCAGGATTGTGGGAGACCCAGTACTTC.

The chain has TRBV7-6 and TRBJ2-1; D uncertain. Trimming removed 1 base at V and 7 bases at J, with 14 bases between. Per germline, CDR1 SGHVS and CDR2 FNYEAQ. This CDR3 is 15 amino acids long. The CDR3 reads CASSLVSSDMNEQFF. CDR3 coding DNA: TGTGCCAGCAGCTTAGTTTCCTCCGACATGAATGAGCAGTTCTTC. Filled out from reference TRBV7-6 and TRBJ2-1, the complete variable domain reads GAGVSQSPRYKVTKRGQDVALRCDPISGHVSLYWYRQALGQGPEFLTYFNYEAQQDKSGLPNDRFSAERPEGSISTLTIQRTEQRDSAMYRCASSLVSSDMNEQFFGPGTRLTVL.

The rearrangement uses TRBV15 and TRBJ2-1; D is possibly TRBD1 (5 bases). Germline CDR1 is LNHNV and CDR2 is YYDKDF (reference sequence). V was clipped by 0 bases and J by 6 bases, with 9 bases between them. The CDR3 sequence is 14 residues long. The CDR3 nucleotides read TGTGCCACCAGCAGAGATGGCCAGGGCAATGAGCAGTTCTTC. This translates into CATSRDGQGNEQFF.

This chain links TRBV6-2 or TRBV6-3 with TRBJ2-5, with 13 bases fitting TRBD2. J lost 5 bases, V lost 2 bases, and 11 bases had no gene match. Germline lookup yields CDR1 MNHEY and CDR2 SVGEGT. The CDR3 consists of 18 residues. CDR3 DNA sequence: TGTGCCAGCAGTTACGACCTAACCGGGACTAGCGGGATTGAGACCCAGTACTTC. This translates into CASSYDLTGTSGIETQYF.

This sequence joins TRBV5-8 and TRBJ2-3, with 11 nucleotides matching TRBD2. After removal of 0 bases from V and 3 bases from J, the junction contained 3 bases not matched to a gene. Germline CDR1 reads SGHTS; CDR2 reads YDEGEE. There are 16 residues in the CDR3. CDR3 residues: CASSLGTSGSTDTQYF. The CDR3 coding sequence is TGTGCCAGCAGCTTGGGTACTAGCGGGAGTACAGATACGCAGTATTTT.